The entry below gives a single TCR beta chain sequence along with its context. These data come from a study of shared clonotypes between healthy human individuals. Study at large: Three plates each covered CD4 naive and memory; CD8 naive two, CD8 memory one.

The table came from immunoSEQ multiplex PCR; TCRdb's copy has only in-frame clones and leaves some out. This sample has hundreds of thousands of clones, with 90% to 96% found just once. J was trimmed by 4 bases and V by 0 bases; bases with no gene match: 1. The CDR3 is 16 residues long. CDR1 is SGHTA and CDR2 is FQGNSA in the germline V gene. The rearrangement uses TRBV7-2 and TRBJ2-1; 12 bases are a match to TRBD2. Sequencing used naive CD4+ T cells sorted from blood. Subset meaning: CD45RA+ positively selected. This receptor was taken from a woman aged 30 to 39 in good health. DNA of the CDR3: TGTGCCAGCAGCTTAGCCGGGACTAGCGGGTACAATGAGCAGTTCTTC. Translation gives CASSLAGTSGYNEQFF.